This is a list of T cell receptor beta chains from one sample in a study of blood T cell repertoires in COVID-19. The assay was immunoSEQ multiplex PCR, and TCRdb's table has in-frame clones only and misses some. This table holds over 300,000 clones, approximately 90% found once. Material for sequencing was PBMCs or T cells enriched from blood (not recorded which). The receptors were sampled from a young woman who had recovered from COVID-19. Each CDR3 is given with its conserved first and last residue. Fields, in order: V gene, D gene, CDR3 length, J gene, clone size, CDR3 protein, CDR3 DNA. A D gene is named only where the DNA matches it firmly. Clone size is stated in some rows and not others, as once, few, many or a class when expanded.

TRBV19,TRBD2,17,TRBJ2-4,-,CASRPSGRAGTKNIQYF,TGTGCCAGTAGGCCTAGCGGGAGGGCCGGAACCAAAAACATTCAGTACTTC
TRBV24-1,-,13,TRBJ2-3,-,CATSGGSTDTQYF,TGTGCCACCAGTGGAGGAAGCACAGATACGCAGTATTTT
TRBV7-9,-,17,TRBJ1-1,once,CASSLSGFSPENTEAFF,TGTGCCAGCAGCTTATCGGGGTTCTCCCCTGAAAACACTGAAGCTTTCTTT
TRBV2,TRBD1,15,TRBJ2-7,-,CASRQGQGSPLEQYF,TGTGCCAGCAGGCAAGGACAGGGGAGTCCGCTCGAGCAGTACTTC
TRBV19,-,15,TRBJ1-5,-,CASSFRIGSNQPQHF,TGTGCCAGTAGTTTCCGAATCGGGAGCAATCAGCCCCAGCATTTT
TRBV15,TRBD2,14,TRBJ2-1,-,CATSRDGEGNEQFF,TGTGCCACCAGCAGAGATGGGGAGGGCAATGAGCAGTTCTTC
TRBV12-3/TRBV12-4,-,11,TRBJ1-2,few,CASRGAWGYTF,TGTGCCAGCAGGGGGGCATGGGGCTACACCTTC
TRBV19,-,14,TRBJ1-6,-,CASSTYQNNSPLHF,TGTGCCAGTAGTACGTACCAGAATAATTCACCCCTCCACTTT
TRBV7-2,TRBD2,14,TRBJ2-2,-,CASSFGAGEGELFF,TGTGCCAGCAGCTTCGGCGCGGGGGAGGGGGAGCTGTTTTTT
TRBV6-1,-,15,TRBJ2-7,-,CASSDSARRDDEQYF,TGTGCCAGCAGTGATTCGGCAAGGAGGGACGACGAGCAGTACTTC
TRBV7-3,-,20,TRBJ2-5,-,CASSSGLSGGGTSSQETQYF,TGTGCCAGCAGCTCGGGTCTATCGGGTGGAGGGACCTCTTCGCAAGAGACCCAGTACTTC
TRBV5-4,TRBD2,16,TRBJ2-7,once,CASSLGGTSGLYEQYF,TGTGCCAGCAGCTTGGGGGGGACTAGCGGCCTCTACGAGCAGTACTTC
TRBV19,-,13,TRBJ2-7,-,CASSSGVSYEQYF,TGTGCCAGTAGTTCGGGGGTTTCCTACGAGCAGTACTTC
TRBV4-1,-,14,TRBJ2-2,-,CASSPASGTGELFF,TGCGCCAGCAGCCCCGCGTCAGGCACCGGGGAGCTGTTTTTT
TRBV27,-,15,TRBJ2-2,-,CASSLSSPGAGELFF,TGTGCCAGCAGTCTTTCCTCCCCGGGAGCCGGGGAGCTGTTTTTT
TRBV5-1,TRBD2,17,TRBJ2-5,-,CASSSGLAADQQETQYF,TGCGCCAGCTCCTCCGGACTAGCGGCAGACCAACAAGAGACCCAGTACTTC
TRBV29-1,-,13,TRBJ2-7,once,CSVGYGSGYEQYF,TGCAGCGTTGGGTATGGGTCAGGGTACGAGCAGTACTTC
TRBV18,-,16,TRBJ1-6,once,CASSLRQGVDNSPLHF,TGTGCCAGCTCACTCCGCCAGGGCGTGGATAATTCACCCCTCCACTTT
TRBV4-2,-,15,TRBJ2-5,-,CASSQGRKAEETQYF,TGTGCCAGCAGCCAAGGACGCAAAGCGGAAGAGACCCAGTACTTC
TRBV5-5,TRBD1,15,TRBJ1-5,-,CASSADRGSNQPQHF,TGTGCCAGCAGCGCAGACAGGGGTAGCAATCAGCCCCAGCATTTT
TRBV15,-,16,TRBJ2-7,-,CATSTQPRAASYEQYF,TGTGCCACCAGCACCCAGCCCAGGGCCGCTTCCTACGAGCAGTACTTC
TRBV9,TRBD1,18,TRBJ2-2,-,CASSVARDRGPGTGELFF,TGTGCCAGCAGCGTAGCTAGGGACAGGGGGCCGGGCACCGGGGAGCTGTTTTTT
TRBV5-1,-,15,TRBJ2-7,-,CASSLGEERIYEQYF,TGCGCCAGCAGTCTCGGTGAGGAGCGGATATACGAGCAGTACTTC
TRBV4-1,TRBD2,21,TRBJ2-3,-,CASSQVLLAGGPRLQTDTQYF,TGCGCCAGCAGCCAAGTATTACTAGCGGGGGGGCCGAGGCTACAGACAGATACGCAGTATTTT
TRBV5-5,TRBD1,15,TRBJ1-1,-,CASSWDRGRNTEAFF,TGTGCCAGCAGCTGGGACAGGGGACGGAACACTGAAGCTTTCTTT
TRBV18,TRBD1,14,TRBJ2-5,-,CASSRGTGRETQYF,TGTGCCAGCTCACGAGGGACAGGGAGAGAGACCCAGTACTTC
TRBV6-5,TRBD2,15,TRBJ2-5,-,CASKRLAGLQETQYF,TGTGCCAGCAAACGACTAGCGGGGTTACAAGAGACCCAGTACTTC
TRBV28,-,14,TRBJ1-4,-,CASSMAGSNEKLFF,TGTGCCAGCAGCATGGCGGGGTCTAATGAAAAACTGTTTTTT
TRBV24-1,-,13,TRBJ1-5,-,CATSERSGQPQHF,TGTGCCACCAGTGAGAGGTCAGGGCAGCCCCAGCATTTT
TRBV30,TRBD2,17,TRBJ2-1,-,CAWSGRLLLAGWNEQFF,TGTGCCTGGAGTGGCCGTCTGCTGTTAGCGGGGTGGAATGAGCAGTTCTTC
TRBV2,TRBD1,14,TRBJ1-2,-,CASNPGQGSRGYTF,TGTGCCAGCAATCCGGGACAGGGCTCGAGAGGCTACACCTTC
TRBV5-1,TRBD1,13,TRBJ1-2,-,CASSHGQGSGYTF,TGCGCCAGCAGTCATGGACAGGGGAGCGGCTACACCTTC
TRBV19,-,16,TRBJ1-5,-,CASSIGKARIDQPQHF,TGTGCCAGTAGTATAGGGAAGGCCAGGATTGATCAGCCCCAGCATTTT
TRBV4-1,TRBD2,16,TRBJ2-1,-,CASSHLRTSGEGEQFF,TGCGCCAGCAGCCATCTAAGGACTAGCGGGGAAGGTGAGCAGTTCTTC
TRBV2,-,14,TRBJ1-5,-,CASKGVGGNQPQHF,TGTGCCAGCAAGGGGGTGGGGGGCAATCAGCCCCAGCATTTT
TRBV6-6,-,17,TRBJ2-7,-,CASSPDYTPGGSYEQYF,TGTGCCAGCAGTCCGGACTATACCCCTGGGGGCTCCTACGAGCAGTACTTC